Detailed here is one T cell receptor beta chain. Which antigen it targets is not known. No base-level quality is on record; no much larger clone is a single base apart. A second Seattle source provided samples from volunteer blood donors who had recovered from COVID-19. Collaborating institutions collected whole blood in K2EDTA tubes following their own protocols. For TCRbeta analysis, collaborator samples were shipped as frozen whole blood, as isolated PBMCs, or as DNA extracted from either sample type. This specimen belongs to a study of blood T cell repertoires in COVID-19 (dated by TCRdb to the early 2020s). About the full investigation: Samples covering the acute and convalescent phases of COVID-19 were provided by collaborators in the United States, Italy and Spain. The prospective study material was composed of cDNA or gDNA derived from T cells, B-cell-depleted T cells, or PBMCs. The repertoires were released in a freely available public database meant as a resource for research on the immune response to SARS-CoV-2. Deeply sampled blood TCRbeta repertoires from subjects exposed to, actively infected with, or recovered from COVID-19 were included in the dataset. A de-identified subject ID, COVID-19 status, age in years and sex were almost always included in the sample metadata. Where HLA class I and class II types were available, the types were taken from metadata supplied by the sample provider, not from assay-based typing. The samples were drawn from the first 160 participants of the ongoing ImmuneRACE study and from 950 to 1,500 subjects provided by 6 global collaborators.

TCRbeta CDR3 regions were amplified from genomic DNA by means of the immunoSEQ Assay, a bias-controlled multiplex PCR. On the study's bioinformatics: Within the assay, amplification of reference gene primers was used to estimate how many nucleated cells each sample contained. To quantify the absolute abundance of each unique TCRbeta CDR3 rearrangement, sequence reads were collapsed and filtered. For each sample, productive Simpson clonality was calculated by taking the square root of Simpson's diversity index across productive rearrangements. Drawn from immuneACCESS, this table holds only the in-frame rearrangements with V and J called that TCRdb kept. Clones are partly lost; checked studies trace under half to an unresolved V gene and leave the rest unexplained. For V, J and clone size, that table is used; D and trimming come from the DNA. A total of fewer than 200,000 clones appear in this sample, roughly 89% of them only once. Together, the top ten hold roughly 4% of the sample.

Relative to germline, V is 0 bases shorter and J is 1 base shorter, with 7 bases between their ends. The CDR3 covers 14 residues, taking in both the cysteine and the phenylalanine. The sequence is cut down to CDR3 DNA, 42 bases in frame from base 1. CDR1 is given as SGHDT and CDR2 as YYEEEE, both from the germline V gene. Overall study outcomes, separate from this receptor: Clinical and demographic metadata were provided uncurated, with the amount varying by source and participant.

The sequence was collected from a woman aged 60-75 years who had recovered from COVID-19. The chain is encoded by TRBV5-6 joined to TRBJ2-5; the D gene identity is not certain. Sequenced input: peripheral blood. The bases read TGTGCCAGCAGCTTGGTAGGAGCCCAAGAGACCCAGTACTTC. Translated, this gives CASSLVGAQETQYF.